Below, 23 T cell receptor beta chains from the same sample are listed, as sequenced in a study of cytomegalovirus exposure and HLA in healthy donors. This PCR relied on a set of 60 Vbeta primers and 13 Jbeta primers. Here immunoSEQ multiplex PCR was the method, and the copy in TCRdb shows in-frame clones only, minus some. The sample has 85,000 to 100,000 clones, just under 70% seen once. The specimen sequenced was PBMCs. Receptors were obtained from a man aged 50-60 years in good health and CMV-seronegative.

The chain combines TRBV4-3 with TRBJ2-3, with 8 bases matching TRBD1. CDR1 is LGHNA and CDR2 is YSLEER in the germline V gene. The CDR3 is made up of 16 amino acids. With V trimmed by 0 bases and J by 6 bases, 8 bases remained unmatched. The CDR3 DNA reads as TGCGCCAGCAGCCAAGATTATCCAGGGGGCTTGGATACGCAGTATTTT. Amino acids: CASSQDYPGGLDTQYF.

V usage is TRBV9 and J usage is TRBJ2-5; 7 nucleotides agree with TRBD2. This CDR3 is built from 15 residues. Germline V gene lookup returns CDR1 SGDLS and CDR2 YYNGEE. The V gene end was trimmed by 7 bases and the J gene end by 4 bases; junction bases not matched to a gene: 13. The CDR3 DNA follows: TGTGCCAGCTCCAAATCCAGCGGGGCGCGAGAGACCCAGTACTTC. This encodes CASSKSSGARETQYF.

The chain recombines TRBV4-3 with TRBJ2-3, with 8 nucleotides matching TRBD2. J lost 6 bases, V lost 3 bases, and 14 bases had no gene match. The germline gives CDR1 LGHNA, CDR2 YSLEER. This CDR3 is 17 amino acids long. CDR3 loop: CASSQGGRGGLSDTQYF. The CDR3 coding sequence is TGCGCCAGCAGCCAGGGGGGCCGGGGGGGCCTATCCGATACGCAGTATTTT.

V gene TRBV6-5 combines with J gene TRBJ2-2, with 7 bases fitting TRBD2. V was pared by 1 base and J by 5 bases, with 7 bases of the junction left unmatched. The length of the CDR3 is 16 residues. CDR1 and CDR2 (germline): MNHEY, SVGAGI. The CDR3 nucleotides read TGTGCCAGCAGTTACTTGGACGGGAGGAAGACCGGGGAGCTGTTTTTT. Amino acid sequence: CASSYLDGRKTGELFF.

The genes are TRBV7-2 and TRBJ2-5; D gene uncertain. Trimming cost V 1 base and J 5 bases, with 8 bases left between them. The CDR3 sequence is 13 residues long. Germline CDR1 and CDR2: SGHTA and FQGNSA. The CDR3: CASSLGLGETQYF. As DNA, the CDR3 is TGTGCCAGCAGCTTAGGCCTCGGGGAGACCCAGTACTTC.

The CDR3 sequence: CASSLRGGDTQYF. The CDR3 DNA reads as TGTGCCAGCAGCTTACGAGGGGGAGATACGCAGTATTTT. V gene TRBV7-2 combines with J gene TRBJ2-3; TRBD1 is a possible D gene (6 bases). The CDR3 contains 13 residues. Germline CDR1 and CDR2: SGHTA and FQGNSA. With 2 bases removed from V and 5 bases from J, the gap between germline ends came to 8 bases.

The J gene is TRBJ2-3, the V gene TRBV5-6; 10 positions match TRBD2. Germline CDR1 reads SGHDT; CDR2 reads YYEEEE. After removal of 2 bases from V and 3 bases from J, the junction contained 6 bases not matched to a gene. The CDR3 runs 16 residues. The CDR3 protein is CASSLMASGSTDTQYF. The CDR3 DNA reads TGTGCCAGCAGCTTAATGGCTAGCGGGAGTACAGATACGCAGTATTTT.

The chain recombines TRBV27 with TRBJ1-6; the match to TRBD1 covers 9 bases. Trimming took 6 bases from V and 7 from J; bases not matched to a gene: 10. Germline V gene sequence: CDR1 MNHEY, CDR2 SMNVEV (reference sequence). CDR3 length equals 16 residues. In DNA form, the CDR3 reads TGTGCCAGCAGGTCTTTCGGACAGGGGCAAAATTCACCCCTCCACTTT. This sequence encodes CASRSFGQGQNSPLHF.

The gene calls are TRBV4-1 and TRBJ2-1; TRBD2 matches at 12 bases. V lost 1 base to trimming and J lost 7 bases; unmatched junction nucleotides: 11. Germline assignment: CDR1 MGHRA and CDR2 YSYEKL. The CDR3 loop spans 18 amino acids. The CDR3 coding sequence is TGCGCCAGCAGCCAAGGCCCTCCTAGCGGGAGGGCCCAGAATGAGCAGTTCTTC. This sequence encodes CASSQGPPSGRAQNEQFF.

This chain links TRBV30 with TRBJ2-5; possibly TRBD2 for D (5 bases). The germline gives CDR1 GTSNPN, CDR2 SVGIG (reference sequence). Trimming left V 5 bases short and J 5 bases short, with 15 bases between. The CDR3 is 13 amino acids. For the CDR3, the DNA is TGTGCCTGGGGACTGCGCTCCTGGGAGACCCAGTACTTC. It is translated as CAWGLRSWETQYF.

This clone has a single count. This chain connects TRBV7-8 to TRBJ2-5; D may be TRBD2 (5 bases). The CDR3 contains 13 residues. V was shortened by 2 bases and J by 5 bases, with 9 bases between the two germline ends. Germline CDR1 and CDR2: SGHVS and FQNEAQ. Here the CDR3 DNA reads TGTGCCAGCAGCTTATTGTCTAGCGAGACCCAGTACTTC. Protein sequence: CASSLLSSETQYF.

This clone showed up just once. The V gene is TRBV5-1, the J gene TRBJ2-5; 10 nucleotides align to TRBD1. Per germline, CDR1 SGHRS and CDR2 YFSETQ. The CDR3 runs 15 residues. The ends lost 2 bases at V and 5 bases at J; junction bases unmatched: 6. CDR3 region: CASSFSGQGIETQYF. The CDR3 DNA reads TGCGCCAGCAGCTTTTCGGGACAGGGGATCGAGACCCAGTACTTC.

The CDR3 DNA follows: TGCGCCAGCAGTCTACAGGGAGGGGAGCAGTACTTC. It translates to CASSLQGGEQYF. The chain couples TRBV5-1 to TRBJ2-7; weak D call: TRBD2 (7 bases). This CDR3 contains 12 residues. Trimming took 5 bases from V and 7 from J, leaving 13 bases between them. The V gene's germline CDR1 is SGHRS and CDR2 YFSETQ. The variable domain in full, with the rest retrieved from reference TRBV5-1 and TRBJ2-7, is KAGVTQTPRYLIKTRGQQVTLSCSPISGHRSVSWYQQTPGQGLQFLFEYFSETQRNKGNFPGRFSGRQFSNSRSEMNVSTLELGDSALYLCASSLQGGEQYFGPGTRLTVT.

The rearrangement joins TRBV29-1 to TRBJ1-2, with 9 bases matching TRBD1. CDR3 length: 12 amino acids. Germline CDR1 reads SQVTM; CDR2 reads ANQGSEA. V dropped 6 bases and J dropped 3; count of bases not matched to a gene: 2. This CDR3 is CSVRTGDYGYTF. The CDR3, as DNA: TGCAGCGTACGGACAGGGGACTATGGCTACACCTTC.

The sample holds a few counts of this clone. The rearrangement joins TRBV10-3 to TRBJ2-5; a weak D match, TRBD2 (5 bases). Germline lookup yields CDR1 ENHRY and CDR2 SYGVKD. With 6 bases removed from V and 0 bases from J, the gap between germline ends came to 8 bases. The CDR3 consists of 13 residues. The CDR3, as DNA: TGTGCCATCAGACCGGACTACCAAGAGACCCAGTACTTC. Translated, it gives CAIRPDYQETQYF.

The chain carries TRBV5-6 and TRBJ2-7; 9 nucleotides align to TRBD1. Trimming cost V 3 bases and J 2 bases; bases outside gene matches: 9. Germline V gives CDR1 SGHDT, CDR2 YYEEEE. The CDR3 covers 16 residues. The chain's CDR3 is CASSSEVDRGPYEQYF. For the CDR3, the DNA is TGTGCCAGCAGCTCAGAGGTGGACAGGGGTCCCTACGAGCAGTACTTC.

J is TRBJ2-4 and V is TRBV14; perhaps TRBD2 as D (5 bases). Germline CDR1 is SGHDN and CDR2 is FVKESK. The CDR3 runs 11 residues. Deletions cut 5 bases from V and 7 bases from J, with 6 bases between. The CDR3 spells CASSRGNIQYF. In DNA form, the CDR3 reads TGTGCCAGCAGCAGAGGGAACATTCAGTACTTC.

The chain joins TRBV6-6 to TRBJ1-1, with D possibly matching TRBD1 (5 bases). V was cut by 5 bases and J by 2 bases, with 12 bases left in between. The CDR3 has 14 residues. Germline V gives CDR1 MNHNY, CDR2 SVGAGI (reference sequence). CDR3 bases: TGTGCCAGCAGTCTTAACGACAGAAACACTGAAGCTTTCTTT. Translating gives CASSLNDRNTEAFF.

The table lists this clone with a few counts. V and J are TRBV4-2 and TRBJ2-3, with TRBD2 identical over 10 bases. V gave up 2 bases and J gave up 5 bases; unmatched junction bases: 4. CDR1 LGHNA and CDR2 YNFKEQ come from the germline V gene. The CDR3 contains 15 residues. The CDR3, as DNA: TGTGCCAGCAGCCAATTAGCGGGGGGCGTAGATACGCAGTATTTT. This translates into CASSQLAGGVDTQYF.

V gene TRBV18 combines with J gene TRBJ2-5; 10 bases are a match to TRBD2. The ends lost 1 base at V and 1 base at J; junction bases unmatched: 6. The CDR3 covers 17 residues. CDR1 and CDR2 from the germline V gene are KGHSH and LQKENI. The CDR3 loop reads CASSPLRLAGPQETQYF. In DNA form, the CDR3 reads TGTGCCAGCTCACCACTGAGACTAGCGGGTCCCCAAGAGACCCAGTACTTC.

This chain joins TRBV7-2 and TRBJ1-2, with D perhaps TRBD1 (5 bases). Per the germline V gene, CDR1 is SGHTA and CDR2 is FQGNSA. The CDR3 has 13 amino acids. V lost 4 bases and J lost 2, with 8 bases in between. This CDR3 is CASSSQVNYGYTF. In DNA form, the CDR3 reads TGTGCCAGCAGCTCACAGGTGAACTATGGCTACACCTTC.

This clone was picked up a small number of times. V is TRBV7-2 and J is TRBJ2-7; 8 nucleotides agree with TRBD1. Germline V gene data show CDR1 as SGHTA and CDR2 as FQGNSA. V trimming: 5 bases; J trimming: 3 bases; junction bases outside the gene matches: 12. This CDR3 is built from 16 residues. The CDR3 is CASSRTGGGAGYEQYV. DNA for the CDR3: TGTGCCAGCAGCCGCACAGGGGGTGGTGCAGGCTACGAGCAGTACGTC.

This chain connects TRBV7-2 to TRBJ2-7; possibly TRBD2 for D (6 bases). The V and J ends lost 0 bases and 3 bases respectively, with 6 bases between them. Germline V lookup: CDR1 SGHTA, CDR2 FQGNSA. The CDR3 is 13 residues long. The CDR3 loop reads CASSLAGGYEQYF. The CDR3, as DNA: TGTGCCAGCAGCTTAGCCGGGGGCTACGAGCAGTACTTC.